A selection of T cell receptor beta chains follows, all from one sample in a study of shared clonotypes between healthy human individuals. This table comes from immunoSEQ multiplex PCR, and its TCRdb copy is limited to in-frame clones, with some not included. The sample records about 2 million clones, around 95% being singletons. The specimen sequenced was naive CD4+ T cells sorted from blood. Receptors were obtained from a man aged 18 to 30 in good health. The CDR3 runs from the conserved cysteine through the conserved F or W. The D gene is left open where the match is weak. Clone size is given for some rows only: seen once, a few or many times, or a class if the clone is expanded.

TGTGCCAGCAGTTACTCTGGCCTCTACACCGGGGAGCTGTTTTTT	CASSYSGLYTGELFF	TRBV6-5	TRBJ2-2	.	.
TGTGCCAGCAGCTTAAATGGGCTAGCCAGTGAGCAGTTCTTC	CASSLNGLASEQFF	TRBV7-3	TRBJ2-1	once	.
TGTGCCAGCACGGCGGGGGGGCCGAGCACAGATACGCAGTATTTT	CASTAGGPSTDTQYF	TRBV28	TRBJ2-3	.	TRBD2
TGCGCCAGCAGCGGGGGGACAGGGAGTGAAAAACTGTTTTTT	CASSGGTGSEKLFF	TRBV4-1	TRBJ1-4	.	TRBD1
TGTGCCAGCAGCTGGGCAACAGGGTCCTACGAGCAGTACTTC	CASSWATGSYEQYF	TRBV7-2	TRBJ2-7	.	.
TGTGCCAGCAGCTCCCACGGGACTCGGGATGGTGAGCAGTTCTTC	CASSSHGTRDGEQFF	TRBV11-2	TRBJ2-1	once	.
TGTGCCATCAATGACGACAGGAGGGCCTACGAGCAGTACTTC	CAINDDRRAYEQYF	TRBV10-3	TRBJ2-7	.	.
TGTGCCAGCAGCGTAGGGGTAGCGGGAGGGCAAGAGACCCAGTACTTC	CASSVGVAGGQETQYF	TRBV9	TRBJ2-5	.	TRBD2
TGTGCCAGCAGCAGCAACAGGGTCGCCGGGGAGCTGTTTTTT	CASSSNRVAGELFF	TRBV9	TRBJ2-2	.	.
TGTGCCAGTAGTATTGGGAACAGGGAACTCGGCTACACCTTC	CASSIGNRELGYTF	TRBV19	TRBJ1-2	once	.
TGTGCCAGCTCAGCCGGGACAGTGGGAGAGACCCAGTACTTC	CASSAGTVGETQYF	TRBV18	TRBJ2-5	.	TRBD1
TGTGCCAGCTCACCGCCCTCGGGGGAGCAGTACTTC	CASSPPSGEQYF	TRBV18	TRBJ2-7	.	.
TGTGCCAGCAGTTCCTGGGCCGCTGGGGCCAACGTCCTGACTTTC	CASSSWAAGANVLTF	TRBV6-1	TRBJ2-6	.	.
TGTGCCAGCAGGGACTGGGGCAGCCCGGTGGATCAGCCCCAGCATTTT	CASRDWGSPVDQPQHF	TRBV27	TRBJ1-5	.	.
TGTGCCAGCAGCATCTCGAATACTGCAAACTATGGCTACACCTTC	CASSISNTANYGYTF	TRBV7-2	TRBJ1-2	many	.
TGTGCCAGCAGGAGAGCGAGAGGAAACACCGGGGAGCTGTTTTTT	CASRRARGNTGELFF	TRBV6-5	TRBJ2-2	.	.
TGTGCCTACATGGACGGGAGAAATTCACCCCTCCACTTT	CAYMDGRNSPLHF	TRBV30	TRBJ1-6	once	.
TGTGCCAGCAGCGTAGCAATAGCGGAGGTCTACGAGCAGTACTTC	CASSVAIAEVYEQYF	TRBV9	TRBJ2-7	.	.
TGTGCCAGCAGCTTAGCTGGACAGGCTACCACTGGAAACACCATATATTTT	CASSLAGQATTGNTIYF	TRBV7-8	TRBJ1-3	.	TRBD1
TGTGCCAGCAGTGAATGGACAGGGAGCTACACTGAAGCTTTCTTT	CASSEWTGSYTEAFF	TRBV25-1	TRBJ1-1	.	TRBD1
TGTGCCAGCAGCTTACAGTCAGTCGTTAGCACAGATACGCAGTATTTT	CASSLQSVVSTDTQYF	TRBV11-2	TRBJ2-3	.	.
TGTGCCATCAGTGAGTCATTACTAGCGGTCGAGGATGAGCAGTTCTTC	CAISESLLAVEDEQFF	TRBV10-3	TRBJ2-1	few	TRBD2
TGTGCCAGCAGCTCGGCCAATTTTGGCTACACCTTC	CASSSANFGYTF	TRBV5-4	TRBJ1-2	.	.
TGTGCCAGCAGCGTAGGTGGACAGGTCACAGATACGCAGTATTTT	CASSVGGQVTDTQYF	TRBV9	TRBJ2-3	.	TRBD1
TGTGCCAGCAGCGTAATCCCAGGGGGCCCCTACAATGAGCAGTTCTTC	CASSVIPGGPYNEQFF	TRBV9	TRBJ2-1	.	TRBD1
TGTGCCAGCAGCCCCCCGAACACCGGGGAGCTGTTTTTT	CASSPPNTGELFF	TRBV27	TRBJ2-2	.	.
TGTGCCAGCAGCTTAAACGGGCAGCCGGATGAAAAACTGTTTTTT	CASSLNGQPDEKLFF	TRBV7-2	TRBJ1-4	.	.
TGTGCCAGCAGCTCCACCCTCACCTCTGGCGAGCAGTACTTC	CASSSTLTSGEQYF	TRBV7-6	TRBJ2-7	.	.
TGTGCCAGCAGTGCCAGTCCAGGGACAGGGGACTATGGCTACACCTTC	CASSASPGTGDYGYTF	TRBV25-1	TRBJ1-2	.	TRBD1
TGTGCCAGTACAAGGGGAGAGACCCAGTACTTC	CASTRGETQYF	TRBV19	TRBJ2-5	.	.
TGTGCCGGAAGTACCGGGACAGGGAACACTGAAGCTTTCTTT	CAGSTGTGNTEAFF	TRBV27	TRBJ1-1	.	TRBD1
TGCAGCGTAGCGGGACAGCAGAACACTGAAGCTTTCTTT	CSVAGQQNTEAFF	TRBV29-1	TRBJ1-1	.	TRBD1
TGTGCCAGCTCACCGGGGACGGATGAAAAACTGTTTTTT	CASSPGTDEKLFF	TRBV18	TRBJ1-4	.	.
TGTGCCAGCAGTCCATGGGGGTTCGGAGGTGAAAAACTGTTTTTT	CASSPWGFGGEKLFF	TRBV6-5	TRBJ1-4	.	.
TGTGCCAGCAGTGAAGGTCAGAAGATCAGCTACACCTTC	CASSEGQKISYTF	TRBV6-1	TRBJ1-2	.	.
TGCGCCAGCAGCACCTGGACAGGGCCGAACACTGAAGCTTTCTTT	CASSTWTGPNTEAFF	TRBV5-1	TRBJ1-1	.	TRBD1
TGTGCCAGCAGTTACGGGCAGGTAGGGGAGCAGTACTTC	CASSYGQVGEQYF	TRBV6-5	TRBJ2-7	.	.
TGTGCCAGCAGTTACTCGACAGGGGATGGCTACACCTTC	CASSYSTGDGYTF	TRBV27	TRBJ1-2	once	TRBD1
TGTGCCAGCAGTTACTACGGGGCGGCGAACACCGGGGAGCTGTTTTTT	CASSYYGAANTGELFF	TRBV6-5	TRBJ2-2	.	.
TGTGCCAGCAGTTCGCACAGGGCTCTAACGCTAGCGGGGGGGAACTACAATGAGCAGTTCTTC	CASSSHRALTLAGGNYNEQFF	TRBV28	TRBJ2-1	.	TRBD2
TGTGCCAGCAGCACCTTTTTTACAGGGTACGGCTACACCTTC	CASSTFFTGYGYTF	TRBV11-2	TRBJ1-2	once	.
TGCGCCAGCAGCCAAGATCGAGGGGCAAAGCAGTACTTC	CASSQDRGAKQYF	TRBV4-3	TRBJ2-7	once	.
TGTGCCAGTCTTTCCGCGGATGCAGGGAAGTTCTATGGCTACACCTTC	CASLSADAGKFYGYTF	TRBV19	TRBJ1-2	.	.
TGTGCCAGCAGTGGGAAAGGCACAGATACGCAGTATTTT	CASSGKGTDTQYF	TRBV28	TRBJ2-3	.	.
TGCGCCAGCAGCCAAGATAATGCTCCTAGCGGAGCTTACGAGCAGTACTTC	CASSQDNAPSGAYEQYF	TRBV4-1	TRBJ2-7	.	TRBD2
TGTGCCAGCAGTAACCCCCAGGAGGAAGAGCAGTACTTC	CASSNPQEEEQYF	TRBV25-1	TRBJ2-7	.	.
TGTGCCAGAAGCTTAGCAAATGAGCAGTTCTTC	CARSLANEQFF	TRBV5-3	TRBJ2-1	.	.
TGTGCCAGCAGTTACTGGGAGGTGACCCCTACCTACGAGCAGTACTTC	CASSYWEVTPTYEQYF	TRBV6-5	TRBJ2-7	.	.
TGTGCCAGCAGTGAAGCAGGGGGAATGCATTCACCCCTCCACTTT	CASSEAGGMHSPLHF	TRBV6-1	TRBJ1-6	.	.
TGTGCCAGCAGCTTCCGACAGGCCGGGAACACTGAAGCTTTCTTT	CASSFRQAGNTEAFF	TRBV6-5	TRBJ1-1	.	.